The 19 T cell receptor beta chains presented below share a single source sample, sequenced in a study of T cells after yellow fever vaccination. TCRdb fed the 5' RACE reads into MiXCR, producing one record per CDR3 protein. The sample shows 250,000 to 300,000 distinct CDR3 sequences, approximately 12% of them seen only once. Material: CD4+ T cells sorted from PBMCs, obtained 45 days after the yellow fever booster vaccination. Receptor source: a man aged 30 to 45 who received the YFV17D yellow fever vaccine.

The gene calls are TRBV7-9 and TRBJ2-1, with D perhaps matching TRBD1 (8 bases). V gave up 11 bases and J gave up 6 bases, with 17 bases separating them. The germline gives CDR1 SEHNR, CDR2 FQNEAQ (reference sequence). CDR3 length: 13 residues. Here the CDR3 DNA reads TGTGCCTACACAGGGGGGGGATTCAATGAGCAGTTCTTC. This translates into CAYTGGGFNEQFF.

The V call is TRBV7-9, the J call TRBJ2-1, with TRBD2 as a possible D gene (6 bases). The CDR3 sequence is 13 residues long. The germline gives CDR1 SEHNR, CDR2 FQNEAQ (reference sequence). V lost 5 bases, J lost 6 bases, and 11 bases lay in between. The CDR3 sequence is CASSPPGVNEQFF. The CDR3 DNA reads as TGTGCCAGCAGCCCCCCGGGAGTCAATGAGCAGTTCTTC.

The V gene is TRBV5-6, the J gene TRBJ2-5; 10 bases match TRBD2. The CDR3 totals 15 residues. Unmatched junction bases numbered 12, after V lost 4 bases and J lost 9 bases. Germline V gene sequence: CDR1 SGHDT, CDR2 YYEEEE. Written as DNA, the CDR3 is TGTGCCAGCAGCCCCTGGGGTGGTAGCGGGAGGTCCCAGTACTTC. Its protein is CASSPWGGSGRSQYF.

This clonotype was recorded a few times. CDR3 protein: CASSESGQGYNEQFF. CDR3 nucleotide sequence: TGTGCCAGCAGTGAATCTGGGCAGGGGTACAATGAGCAGTTCTTC. The chain employs TRBV6-4 and TRBJ2-1; tentative D call: TRBD1 (6 bases). The CDR3 has 15 amino acids. In germline, CDR1 is MRHNA, CDR2 SNTAGT. Between the trimmed V and J ends, which lost 3 bases and 4 bases, there was a span of 13 bases.

The CDR3 DNA sequence: TGTGCCAGCAGCTTCCGTTCCGGGACCCTATACGAGCAGTACTTC. This sequence encodes CASSFRSGTLYEQYF. V and J are TRBV7-2 and TRBJ2-7; tentatively, D is TRBD1 or TRBD2 (5 bases each). Deletions cut 3 bases from V and 4 bases from J, with 16 bases between. The germline V gene has CDR1 SGHTA and CDR2 FQGNSA. The CDR3 contains 15 residues.

Only a few counts were recorded for this clonotype. The rearrangement links TRBV7-9 to TRBJ2-1; TRBD2 is a possible D gene (6 bases). The CDR3 consists of 15 residues. V was shortened by 7 bases and J by 4 bases, with 17 bases between the two germline ends. The germline V gene encodes CDR1 SEHNR and CDR2 FQNEAQ (reference sequence). The CDR3 loop is CASKSKVGGYNEQFF. The CDR3 DNA follows: TGTGCCAGCAAGTCAAAGGTTGGGGGGTACAATGAGCAGTTCTTC.

V and J are TRBV29-1 and TRBJ2-7; D not certain. There are 12 residues in the CDR3. V was cut by 8 bases and J by 0 bases, with 11 bases left in between. The germline V gene has CDR1 SQVTM and CDR2 ANQGSEA. CDR3 residues: CSPDLTSYEQYF. The CDR3 DNA is TGCAGCCCCGATCTGACCTCCTACGAGCAGTACTTC.

The J gene is TRBJ2-7, the V gene TRBV5-1, with D possibly matching TRBD1 (7 bases). Germline V gene lookup returns CDR1 SGHRS and CDR2 YFSETQ. Trimming stripped 7 bases from V and 7 bases from J, with 24 bases between. The CDR3 covers 15 residues. CDR3 bases: TGCGCCAGCGGGCTTGGAGGGGGCGCCGGAACTGAGCAGTACTTC. Translation: CASGLGGGAGTEQYF.

This clonotype has just a few counts. The chain joins TRBV15 to TRBJ2-1, with D uncertain. The CDR3 loop spans 15 amino acids. The germline V gene has CDR1 LNHNV and CDR2 YYDKDF (reference sequence). V was cut by 4 bases and J by 6 bases, with 16 bases left in between. The chain's CDR3 is CATSTRRGTVNEQFF. CDR3 in DNA: TGTGCCACCAGCACCCGGAGAGGTACAGTCAATGAGCAGTTCTTC.

The chain links TRBV27 to TRBJ2-7; 11 nucleotides match TRBD2. Germline CDR1 reads MNHEY; CDR2 reads SMNVEV (reference sequence). The CDR3 contains 19 residues. V dropped 10 bases and J dropped 3; count of bases not matched to a gene: 23. This chain's CDR3 is CATDPEELAGGRGDYEQYF. The CDR3 region has the DNA TGTGCCACCGATCCGGAGGAGCTAGCGGGAGGAAGAGGGGACTACGAGCAGTACTTC.

V and J are TRBV25-1 and TRBJ2-5; 14 positions agree with TRBD2. The germline CDR1 and CDR2 sequences are MGHDK and SYGVNS. The CDR3 is 15 amino acids. The V segment lost 7 bases and the J segment 1 base; nucleotides outside the gene matches: 2. The chain's CDR3 is CASTGLAGGQETQYF. DNA for the CDR3: TGTGCCAGCACCGGACTAGCGGGAGGCCAAGAGACCCAGTACTTC.

The rearrangement uses TRBV10-2 and TRBJ2-4; no firm D call. Trimming removed 7 bases at V and 0 bases at J, with 10 bases between. This CDR3 has 14 residues. The germline V gene has CDR1 WSHSY and CDR2 SAAADI. The CDR3 sequence: CASTTLLAKNIQYF. As DNA, the CDR3 is TGCGCCAGCACCACTCTTCTAGCCAAAAACATTCAGTACTTC.

The chain recombines TRBV29-1 with TRBJ2-1, with a possible D match to TRBD1 (6 bases). The ends were cut back, 6 bases at V and 6 bases at J, with 18 bases in the middle. CDR1 SQVTM and CDR2 ANQGSEA come from the germline V gene. This CDR3 spans 14 amino acids. The CDR3 here is CSVSQGLLSNEQFF. The CDR3 DNA reads TGCAGCGTGTCCCAGGGGCTTCTTTCCAATGAGCAGTTCTTC.

The chain employs TRBV3-1 and TRBJ1-5; D is undetermined. The length of the CDR3 is 14 residues. Germline CDR1 and CDR2: LGHDT and YNNKEL (reference sequence). Trimming shortened V by 0 bases and J by 0 bases, and 3 bases separated the two germline ends. The DNA of the CDR3 is TGTGCCAGCAGCCAAGATCATAGCAATCAGCCCCAGCATTTT. This encodes CASSQDHSNQPQHF.

This clonotype has a handful of counts. The chain combines TRBV5-1 with TRBJ2-3; 7 nucleotides align to TRBD1. V trimming: 0 bases; J trimming: 6 bases; junction bases outside the gene matches: 7. This CDR3 has 15 residues. Per the germline V gene, CDR1 is SGHRS and CDR2 is YFSETQ. The CDR3 DNA reads TGCGCCAGCAGCTTGGAAGGACAGGCTGCGGATACGCAGTATTTT. Protein sequence: CASSLEGQAADTQYF.

This clonotype was seen at least ten times. The gene calls are TRBV20-1 and TRBJ2-3; 11 bases are a match to TRBD2. The germline V gene has CDR1 DFQATT and CDR2 SNEGSKA (reference sequence). V trimming: 3 bases; J trimming: 3 bases; junction bases outside the gene matches: 5. The CDR3 extends over 15 amino acids. The CDR3 region is CSARYSGRVTDTQYF. CDR3 in DNA: TGCAGTGCTAGGTATAGCGGGAGGGTGACAGATACGCAGTATTTT.

The J gene is TRBJ2-1, the V gene TRBV27; D possibly corresponds to TRBD2 (6 bases). The germline V and J ends were trimmed by 6 bases and 4 bases, with 10 bases remaining between them. The germline gives CDR1 MNHEY, CDR2 SMNVEV (reference sequence). This CDR3 region has 13 residues. For the CDR3, the DNA is TGTGCCAGCAGGGGAGGAATTTACAATGAGCAGTTCTTC. Protein product: CASRGGIYNEQFF.

The DNA for the CDR3 is TGCAGTGCTAGAGACCCAATAACGGGCGGTCGGCAGTTCTTC. Translated, it gives CSARDPITGGRQFF. The chain has TRBV20-1 and TRBJ2-1, with D unresolved. Germline-derived CDR1 and CDR2 are DFQATT and SNEGSKA (reference sequence). CDR3 length: 14 residues. Trimming took off 0 bases at V and 12 bases at J, with 18 bases between the two ends.

The genes are TRBV20-1 and TRBJ2-7, with 7 bases aligning to TRBD2. From germline, CDR1 is DFQATT and CDR2 SNEGSKA (reference sequence). V lost 0 bases to trimming and J lost 2 bases; unmatched junction nucleotides: 4. The CDR3 extends over 14 amino acids. Here the CDR3 reads CSAREKLATYEQYF. In nucleotides, the CDR3 is TGCAGTGCTAGAGAGAAACTAGCGACCTACGAGCAGTACTTC.